The clone carrying this T cell receptor beta chain was found many times. Its antigen is still unknown. The V gene's germline CDR1 is MDHEN and CDR2 SYDVKM. This CDR3 has 13 amino acids. Trimming shortened V by 3 bases and J by 3 bases, and 5 bases separated the two germline ends. These data belong to a study of response to subunit inactivated influenza vaccine. Study-wide results and limits: Seasonal influenza vaccination, on each occasion, was suggested by the authors to recruit few new T cells.

From the RT-PCR reads, TCRdb called clonotypes with MiXCR, one entry per CDR3 protein. The sample lists 500,000 to 550,000 distinct CDR3 sequences, around 7.7% occurring once. The sequence was collected from a man aged 45 to 70 who received an inactivated influenza vaccine. The sequencing used PBMCs from blood, collected around 2 years after vaccination. The chain links TRBV28 to TRBJ2-2, with D uncertain. CDR3 amino acids: CASSFGHTGELFF. DNA of the CDR3: TGTGCCAGCAGTTTCGGGCACACCGGGGAGCTGTTTTTT. Supplemented by reference TRBV28 and TRBJ2-2, the full variable domain reads DVKVTQSSRYLVKRTGEKVFLECVQDMDHENMFWYRQDPGLGLRLIYFSYDVKMKEKGDIPEGYSVSREKKERFSLILESASTNQTSMYLCASSFGHTGELFFGEGSRLTVL.